The rows below give T cell receptor beta chains drawn from one sample of a study of cytomegalovirus exposure and HLA in healthy donors. Sequenced by immunoSEQ multiplex PCR; TCRdb stores in-frame clones only, minus some. In the table there are roughly 150,000 clones, 60% to 80% of which are singletons. The sample was PBMCs. All receptors derive from a woman aged 40-49 years in good health and CMV-seronegative. Each CDR3 is given with its conserved first and last residue. Each record gives: clone size, V gene, J gene, D gene, CDR3 protein, CDR3 DNA. D genes are given only for firm matches. Clone sizes are given selectively: once, few, many, or a class where the clone is expanded.

size: NA
V: TRBV5-8
J: TRBJ2-6
D: TRBD1
CDR3: CASSFTGAGANVLTF
DNA: TGTGCCAGCAGCTTTACAGGGGCTGGGGCCAACGTCCTGACTTTC

size: NA
V: TRBV29-1
J: TRBJ1-1
D: TRBD1
CDR3: CSVRQGMNTEAFF
DNA: TGCAGCGTTCGACAGGGCATGAACACTGAAGCTTTCTTT

size: few
V: TRBV2
J: TRBJ1-4
D: TRBD1
CDR3: CASNEGAEKLFF
DNA: TGTGCCAGCAATGAGGGGGCGGAAAAACTGTTTTTT

size: NA
V: TRBV4-2
J: TRBJ2-7
D: NA
CDR3: CASSQDIGGSLSYEQYF
DNA: TGTGCCAGCAGCCAAGATATAGGAGGGAGCCTCTCCTACGAGCAGTACTTC

size: NA
V: TRBV28
J: TRBJ2-7
D: NA
CDR3: CASSFKLSYEQYF
DNA: TGTGCCAGCAGTTTTAAGCTCTCCTACGAGCAGTACTTC

size: NA
V: TRBV5-1
J: TRBJ1-1
D: TRBD1
CDR3: CASSPNRGGGNTEAFF
DNA: TGCGCCAGCAGCCCGAACAGGGGGGGCGGGAACACTGAAGCTTTCTTT

size: NA
V: TRBV4-3
J: TRBJ2-1
D: NA
CDR3: CASSQDINSGRQFF
DNA: TGCGCCAGCAGCCAAGATATAAATTCGGGGAGGCAGTTCTTC

size: NA
V: TRBV9
J: TRBJ2-1
D: TRBD2
CDR3: CASSVEGLAGREQFF
DNA: TGTGCCAGCAGCGTAGAAGGACTAGCGGGCCGGGAGCAGTTCTTC

size: NA
V: TRBV29-1
J: TRBJ2-1
D: NA
CDR3: CSVENSEQFF
DNA: TGCAGCGTTGAAAACAGTGAGCAGTTCTTC

size: NA
V: TRBV28
J: TRBJ2-3
D: TRBD2
CDR3: CASSFSGGADTQYF
DNA: TGTGCCAGCAGTTTTAGCGGGGGGGCAGATACGCAGTATTTT

size: NA
V: TRBV10-3
J: TRBJ1-1
D: NA
CDR3: CAISEAVVNTEAFF
DNA: TGTGCCATCAGTGAGGCCGTAGTGAACACTGAAGCTTTCTTT

size: NA
V: TRBV28
J: TRBJ1-4
D: NA
CDR3: CASKKLDNEKLFF
DNA: TGTGCCAGCAAGAAACTAGATAATGAAAAACTGTTTTTT

size: NA
V: TRBV4-1
J: TRBJ2-5
D: NA
CDR3: CASSQGDGGGETQYF
DNA: TGCGCCAGCAGCCAAGGGGACGGGGGTGGTGAGACCCAGTACTTC

size: NA
V: TRBV30
J: TRBJ1-1
D: NA
CDR3: CAWSVLGRLEAFF
DNA: TGTGCCTGGAGTGTACTAGGCAGGCTGGAAGCTTTCTTT

size: NA
V: TRBV18
J: TRBJ2-1
D: NA
CDR3: CASSLPFF
DNA: TGTGCCAGCTCCCTTCCGTTCTTC

size: few
V: TRBV4-3
J: TRBJ2-6
D: TRBD2
CDR3: CASSQEVAGEVWANGLTF
DNA: TGCGCCAGCAGCCAAGAGGTAGCGGGTGAGGTCTGGGCCAACGGCCTGACTTTC

size: NA
V: TRBV28
J: TRBJ2-7
D: NA
CDR3: CASSLQGSWEQYF
DNA: TGTGCCAGCAGTTTACAGGGATCCTGGGAGCAGTACTTC

size: NA
V: TRBV6-5
J: TRBJ1-1
D: NA
CDR3: CASREGVSEAFF
DNA: TGTGCCAGCCGAGAAGGGGTTTCTGAAGCTTTCTTT

size: NA
V: TRBV6-1
J: TRBJ1-4
D: TRBD1
CDR3: CASSDGGTGLNEKLFF
DNA: TGTGCCAGCAGTGATGGAGGGACAGGGCTTAATGAAAAACTGTTTTTT

size: NA
V: TRBV27
J: TRBJ1-2
D: TRBD1
CDR3: CASSLTDREGLNYGYTF
DNA: TGTGCCAGCAGTTTAACGGACAGGGAGGGCCTTAACTATGGCTACACCTTC

size: NA
V: TRBV6-1
J: TRBJ2-7
D: TRBD2
CDR3: CASTGGGLAVYEQYF
DNA: TGTGCCAGCACCGGGGGGGGACTAGCCGTCTACGAGCAGTACTTC

size: NA
V: TRBV27
J: TRBJ2-7
D: NA
CDR3: CASSRTGYEQYF
DNA: TGTGCCAGCAGTCGGACGGGGTACGAGCAGTACTTC

size: NA
V: TRBV7-6
J: TRBJ2-7
D: NA
CDR3: CASSSPSMGQEKEQYF
DNA: TGTGCCAGCAGCTCACCTAGTATGGGACAAGAAAAGGAGCAGTACTTC

size: NA
V: TRBV14
J: TRBJ1-2
D: TRBD1
CDR3: CASSQNRQGGGYTF
DNA: TGTGCCAGCAGCCAAAATAGACAGGGAGGAGGCTACACCTTC

size: NA
V: TRBV11-2
J: TRBJ1-2
D: NA
CDR3: CASSLDRFNYGYTF
DNA: TGTGCCAGCAGCTTAGACAGGTTTAACTATGGCTACACCTTC

size: once
V: TRBV19
J: TRBJ2-1
D: TRBD2
CDR3: CATTSGSSYNEQFF
DNA: TGTGCCACCACTAGCGGAAGCTCCTACAATGAGCAGTTCTTC

size: NA
V: TRBV19
J: TRBJ2-7
D: TRBD2
CDR3: CASSPLGGVYEQYF
DNA: TGTGCCAGTAGTCCCCTGGGAGGGGTCTACGAGCAGTACTTC

size: once
V: TRBV20-1
J: TRBJ2-5
D: NA
CDR3: CSARRETQYF
DNA: TGCAGTGCTAGACGGGAGACCCAGTACTTC

size: NA
V: TRBV6-5
J: TRBJ2-3
D: TRBD2
CDR3: CASSYVRGSTDTQYF
DNA: TGTGCCAGCAGTTACGTGCGGGGGAGCACAGATACGCAGTATTTT

size: NA
V: TRBV20-1
J: TRBJ1-2
D: NA
CDR3: CSAIDAGGYTF
DNA: TGCAGTGCTATTGACGCGGGTGGCTACACCTTC

size: NA
V: TRBV7-2
J: TRBJ2-7
D: TRBD2
CDR3: CASSLAGVVSGYEQYF
DNA: TGTGCCAGCAGCCTAGCGGGAGTGGTTTCCGGCTACGAGCAGTACTTC

size: NA
V: TRBV6-5
J: TRBJ2-7
D: TRBD1
CDR3: CARRDRVYEQYF
DNA: TGTGCCCGCCGGGACAGAGTGTATGAGCAGTACTTC

size: NA
V: TRBV5-1
J: TRBJ2-7
D: TRBD1
CDR3: CASSIGQGEQYF
DNA: TGCGCCAGCAGTATCGGACAGGGCGAGCAGTACTTC

size: NA
V: TRBV5-4
J: TRBJ2-1
D: TRBD1
CDR3: CASTVQGSYNEQFF
DNA: TGTGCCAGCACCGTACAGGGGTCCTACAATGAGCAGTTCTTC

size: NA
V: TRBV7-2
J: TRBJ2-7
D: TRBD1
CDR3: CASSPRTGRSSYEQYF
DNA: TGTGCCAGCAGCCCGCGGACAGGGAGGAGCTCCTACGAGCAGTACTTC

size: NA
V: TRBV10-3
J: TRBJ2-7
D: NA
CDR3: CASRATGTPSSYEQYF
DNA: TGTGCCAGCAGAGCTACCGGGACTCCGAGCTCCTACGAGCAGTACTTC

size: NA
V: TRBV11-2
J: TRBJ2-3
D: TRBD2
CDR3: CASTPAFWREWDTQYF
DNA: TGTGCCAGCACCCCCGCGTTTTGGCGGGAGTGGGATACGCAGTATTTT

size: NA
V: TRBV18
J: TRBJ2-2
D: TRBD2
CDR3: CASSPVAGAGTGELFF
DNA: TGTGCCAGCTCACCAGTGGCGGGAGCGGGTACCGGGGAGCTGTTTTTT

size: NA
V: TRBV15
J: TRBJ1-3
D: TRBD1
CDR3: CATSSPRGQRNTIYF
DNA: TGTGCCACCAGCTCCCCAAGGGGACAGAGAAACACCATATATTTT

size: once
V: TRBV7-9
J: TRBJ2-3
D: TRBD1
CDR3: CASGIGQGLPDTQYF
DNA: TGTGCCAGCGGGATAGGACAGGGCCTCCCAGATACGCAGTATTTT